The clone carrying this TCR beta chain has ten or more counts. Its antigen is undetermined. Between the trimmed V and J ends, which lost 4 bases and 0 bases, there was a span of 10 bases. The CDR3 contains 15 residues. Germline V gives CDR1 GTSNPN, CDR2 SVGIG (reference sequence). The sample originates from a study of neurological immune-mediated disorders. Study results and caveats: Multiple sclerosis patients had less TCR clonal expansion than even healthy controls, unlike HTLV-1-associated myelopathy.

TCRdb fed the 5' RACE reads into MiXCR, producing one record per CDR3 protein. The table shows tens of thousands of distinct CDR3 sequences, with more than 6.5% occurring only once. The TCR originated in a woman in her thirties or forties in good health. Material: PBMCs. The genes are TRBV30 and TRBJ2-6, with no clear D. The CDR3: CAWKGSSSGANVLTF. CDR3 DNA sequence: TGTGCCTGGAAGGGCAGTAGCTCTGGGGCCAACGTCCTGACTTTC.